This T cell receptor beta chain is from a study of blood T cell repertoires in COVID-19. Study information: Whether acute or convalescent, the COVID-19 samples came from the United States, Italy and Spain. In each case, the material was cDNA or gDNA derived from T cells, B-cell-depleted T cells, or PBMCs.

J lost 6 bases, V lost 3 bases, and 3 bases had no gene match. Per the germline V gene, CDR1 is SGHTA and CDR2 is FQGNSA. The length of the CDR3 is 14 residues. The assay was immunoSEQ multiplex PCR, and TCRdb's table has in-frame clones only and misses some. The sample carries about 140,000 clones, about 87% recorded once. The sample comprised peripheral blood. The TCR comes from a man aged 45-60 years who had recovered from COVID-19. The chain has TRBV7-2 and TRBJ1-5; 9 nucleotides align to TRBD1. The CDR3 DNA follows: TGTGCCAGCAGCTTGGGACAGGGAGTTCAGCCCCAGCATTTT. It is translated as CASSLGQGVQPQHF.